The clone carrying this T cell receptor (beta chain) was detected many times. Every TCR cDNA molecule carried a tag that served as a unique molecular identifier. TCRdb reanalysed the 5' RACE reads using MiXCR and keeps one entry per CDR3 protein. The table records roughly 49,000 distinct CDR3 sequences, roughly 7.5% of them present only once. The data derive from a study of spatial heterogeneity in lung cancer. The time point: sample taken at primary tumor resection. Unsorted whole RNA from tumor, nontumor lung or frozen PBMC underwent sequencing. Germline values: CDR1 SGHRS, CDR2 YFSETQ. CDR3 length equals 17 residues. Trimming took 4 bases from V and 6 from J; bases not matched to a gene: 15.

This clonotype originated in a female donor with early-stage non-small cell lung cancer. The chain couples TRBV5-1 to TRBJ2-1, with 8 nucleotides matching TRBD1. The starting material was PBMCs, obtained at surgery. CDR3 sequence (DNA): TGCGCCAGCAGCACTCGGCTACAGGGGGAACAGGGCAATGAGCAGTTCTTC. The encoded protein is CASSTRLQGEQGNEQFF.